The 5 T cell receptor beta chains reported below all come from one sample, sequenced in a study of cytomegalovirus exposure and HLA in healthy donors. The PCR contained 60 Vbeta and 13 Jbeta primers. Generated by immunoSEQ multiplex PCR, the TCRdb table keeps only in-frame clones and is missing some. The sample carries around 200,000 clones, 62% recorded once. The sequenced material came from PBMCs. The receptor source for this set is a man in his forties in good health and CMV-seronegative.

To note about this clone: This sample also contains other DNA sequences that code for the same CDR3. The chain carries TRBV7-9 and TRBJ1-1; 12 bases match TRBD1. The trim removed 4 bases at V and 4 bases at J, leaving 7 bases unmatched. CDR1 is SEHNR, CDR2 FQNEAQ, per germline (reference sequence). This CDR3 has 16 amino acids. The CDR3 spells CASSSTGQGAPTEAFF. The CDR3 DNA is TGTGCCAGCAGCTCAACGGGACAGGGGGCGCCCACTGAAGCTTTCTTT.

The chain employs TRBV19 and TRBJ1-1; D not resolved. V was pared by 3 bases and J by 4 bases, with 9 bases between. There are 13 residues in the CDR3. CDR1 and CDR2 from the germline V gene are LNHDA and SQIVND (reference sequence). The CDR3 bases are TGTGCCAGTAGTATTAGGAGGGCCACTGAAGCTTTCTTT. As protein: CASSIRRATEAFF.

This chain connects TRBV29-1 to TRBJ2-7; TRBD1 agrees at 9 bases. The CDR3 spans 15 residues. CDR1 is SQVTM, CDR2 ANQGSEA, per germline. V shed 6 bases, J shed 2 bases, and the junction held 11 bases outside the gene matches. CDR3 residues: CSVGDRGFITYEQYF. The DNA for the CDR3 is TGCAGCGTAGGAGACAGGGGGTTTATCACCTACGAGCAGTACTTC.

This clone turned up a few times. The chain carries TRBV19 and TRBJ2-1; D is possibly TRBD1 (6 bases). The CDR3 consists of 15 residues. V dropped 2 bases and J dropped 9 bases, with 17 bases sitting between them. Germline CDR1 is LNHDA and CDR2 is SQIVND (reference sequence). The chain's CDR3 is CASSIRGNPRGEQFF. In DNA, the CDR3 is TGTGCCAGTAGTATAAGGGGGAACCCCCGCGGTGAGCAGTTCTTC.

This clone showed up just a few times. The rearrangement links TRBV19 to TRBJ2-7; 10 bases map to TRBD1. CDR3 length: 13 amino acids. Germline V gene data show CDR1 as LNHDA and CDR2 as SQIVND (reference sequence). The V gene end was trimmed by 8 bases and the J gene end by 5 bases; junction bases not matched to a gene: 6. This chain's CDR3 is CASGDRGIDEQYF. The CDR3 DNA follows: TGTGCCAGTGGGGACAGGGGAATCGACGAGCAGTACTTC.